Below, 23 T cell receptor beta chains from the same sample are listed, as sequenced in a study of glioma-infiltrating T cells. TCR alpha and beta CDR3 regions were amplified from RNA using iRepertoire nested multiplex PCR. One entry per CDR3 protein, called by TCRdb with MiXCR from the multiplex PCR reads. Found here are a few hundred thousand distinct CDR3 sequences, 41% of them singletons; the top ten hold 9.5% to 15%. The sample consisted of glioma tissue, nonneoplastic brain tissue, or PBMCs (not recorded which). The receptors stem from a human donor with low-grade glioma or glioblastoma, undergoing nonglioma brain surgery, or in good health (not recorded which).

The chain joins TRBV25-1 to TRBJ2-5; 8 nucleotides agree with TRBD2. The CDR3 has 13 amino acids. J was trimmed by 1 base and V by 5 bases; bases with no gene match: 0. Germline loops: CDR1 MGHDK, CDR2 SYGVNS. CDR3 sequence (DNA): TGTGCCAGCAGTACTAGCGGCCAAGAGACCCAGTACTTC. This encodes CASSTSGQETQYF.

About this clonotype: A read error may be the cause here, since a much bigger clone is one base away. CDR3 in DNA: TGTGCCAGCGCAAAGGGGAATCAGCCCCTGCATTTT. Amino acids: CASAKGNQPLHF. The chain combines TRBV27 with TRBJ1-5; D is possibly TRBD1 (5 bases). The CDR3 spans 12 residues. Per germline, CDR1 MNHEY and CDR2 SMNVEV (reference sequence).

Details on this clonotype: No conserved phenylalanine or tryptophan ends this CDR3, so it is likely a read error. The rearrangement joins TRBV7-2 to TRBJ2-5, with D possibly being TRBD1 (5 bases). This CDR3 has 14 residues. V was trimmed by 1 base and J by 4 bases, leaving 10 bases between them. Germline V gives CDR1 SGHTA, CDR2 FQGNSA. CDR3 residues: CASSLVGRGETQYL. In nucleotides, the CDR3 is TGTGCCAGCAGCTTAGTCGGAAGGGGAGAGACCCAGTACCTC.

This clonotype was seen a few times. CDR3 coding DNA: TGCGCCAGCAGCCAAGACGGATTTCAGCCCCAGCATTTT. Translated, it gives CASSQDGFQPQHF. The chain combines TRBV4-3 with TRBJ1-5; D is undetermined. This CDR3 is built from 13 residues. Trimming removed 0 bases from V and 6 bases from J, with 6 bases in between. Germline CDR1 and CDR2: LGHNA and YSLEER.

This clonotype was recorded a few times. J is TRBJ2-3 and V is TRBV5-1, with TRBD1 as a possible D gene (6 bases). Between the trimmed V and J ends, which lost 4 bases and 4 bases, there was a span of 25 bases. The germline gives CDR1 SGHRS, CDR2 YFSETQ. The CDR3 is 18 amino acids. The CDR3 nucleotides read TGCGCCAGCAGCCGGACAGACAACCCCTACTCCCACCCAGATACGCAGTATTTT. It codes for CASSRTDNPYSHPDTQYF.

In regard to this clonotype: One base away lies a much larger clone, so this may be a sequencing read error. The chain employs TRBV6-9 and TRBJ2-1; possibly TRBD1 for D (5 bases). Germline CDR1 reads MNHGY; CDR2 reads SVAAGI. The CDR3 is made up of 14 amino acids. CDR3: CASSYTKLGDERFF. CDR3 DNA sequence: TGTGCCAGCAGTTACACCAAGTTAGGGGATGAGCGGTTCTTC.

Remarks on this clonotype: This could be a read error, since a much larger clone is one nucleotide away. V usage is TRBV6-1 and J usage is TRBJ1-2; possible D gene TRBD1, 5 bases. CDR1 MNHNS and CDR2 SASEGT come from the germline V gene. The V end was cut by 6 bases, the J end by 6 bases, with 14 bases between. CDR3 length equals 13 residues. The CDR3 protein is CASRTVIRNGYTF. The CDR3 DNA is TGTGCCAGCAGGACAGTGATTAGGAATGGCTACACCTTC.

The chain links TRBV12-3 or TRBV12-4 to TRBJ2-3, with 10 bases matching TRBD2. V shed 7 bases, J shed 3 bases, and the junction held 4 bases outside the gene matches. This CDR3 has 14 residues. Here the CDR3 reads CASNLSGRTDTQYF. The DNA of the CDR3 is TGTGCCAGCAACCTTAGCGGGAGGACAGATACGCAGTATTTT.

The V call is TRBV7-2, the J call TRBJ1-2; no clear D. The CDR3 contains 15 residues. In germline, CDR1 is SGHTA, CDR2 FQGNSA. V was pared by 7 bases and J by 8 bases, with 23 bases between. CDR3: CASTPHEAGPWGYTF. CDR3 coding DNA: TGTGCCAGCACCCCCCATGAGGCAGGCCCTTGGGGCTACACCTTC. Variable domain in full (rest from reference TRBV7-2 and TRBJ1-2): GAGVSQSPSNKVTEKGKDVELRCDPISGHTALYWYRQSLGQGLEFLIYFQGNSAPDKSGLPSDRFSAERTGGSVSTLTIQRTQQEDSAVYLCASTPHEAGPWGYTFGSGTRLTVV.

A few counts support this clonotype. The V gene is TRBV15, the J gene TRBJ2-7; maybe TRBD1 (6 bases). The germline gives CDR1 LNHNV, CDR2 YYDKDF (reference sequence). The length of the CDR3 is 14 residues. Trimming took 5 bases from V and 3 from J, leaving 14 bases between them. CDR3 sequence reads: CATSFQDRFYEQYF. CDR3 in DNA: TGTGCCACCAGCTTTCAAGACAGGTTCTACGAGCAGTACTTC.

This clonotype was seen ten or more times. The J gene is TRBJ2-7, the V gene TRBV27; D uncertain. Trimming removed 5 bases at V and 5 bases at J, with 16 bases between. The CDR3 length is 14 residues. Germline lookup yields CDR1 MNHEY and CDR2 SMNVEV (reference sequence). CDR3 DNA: TGTGCCAGCAGTACCAGAGTCCGGGTTCACGAGCAGTACTTC. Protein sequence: CASSTRVRVHEQYF.

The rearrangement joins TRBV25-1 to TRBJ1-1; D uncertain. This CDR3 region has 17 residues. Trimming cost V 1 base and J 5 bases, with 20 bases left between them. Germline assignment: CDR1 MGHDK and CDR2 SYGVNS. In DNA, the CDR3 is TGTGCCAGCAGTGAATCCGGTGCGGCGTGGATGCGTACTGAAGCTTTCTTT. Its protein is CASSESGAAWMRTEAFF.

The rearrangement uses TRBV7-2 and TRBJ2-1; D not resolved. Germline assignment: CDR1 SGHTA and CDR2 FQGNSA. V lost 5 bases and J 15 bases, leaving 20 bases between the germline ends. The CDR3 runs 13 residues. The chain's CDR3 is CASSAHLLENWFF. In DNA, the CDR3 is TGTGCCAGCAGCGCCCACCTCTTGGAGAATTGGTTCTTC.

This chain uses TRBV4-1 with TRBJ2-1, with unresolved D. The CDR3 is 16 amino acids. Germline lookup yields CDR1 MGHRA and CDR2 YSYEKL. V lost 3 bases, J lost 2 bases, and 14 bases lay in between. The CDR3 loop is CASSHPGQVPYNEQFF. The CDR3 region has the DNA TGCGCCAGCAGCCACCCCGGGCAGGTTCCCTACAATGAGCAGTTCTTC.

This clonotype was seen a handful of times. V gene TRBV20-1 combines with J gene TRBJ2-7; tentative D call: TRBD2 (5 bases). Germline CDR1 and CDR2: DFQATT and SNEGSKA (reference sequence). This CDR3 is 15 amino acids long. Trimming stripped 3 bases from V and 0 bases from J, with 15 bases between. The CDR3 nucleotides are TGCAGTGCTAGCCCCTATGAGGACTCCTCCTACGAGCAGTACTTC. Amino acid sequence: CSASPYEDSSYEQYF.

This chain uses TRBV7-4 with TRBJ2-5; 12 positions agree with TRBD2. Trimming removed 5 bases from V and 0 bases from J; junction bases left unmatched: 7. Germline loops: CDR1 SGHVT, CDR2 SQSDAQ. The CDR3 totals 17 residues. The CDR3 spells CASSLRLAGANQETQYF. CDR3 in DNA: TGTGCCAGCAGCCTAAGACTAGCGGGAGCCAACCAAGAGACCCAGTACTTC.

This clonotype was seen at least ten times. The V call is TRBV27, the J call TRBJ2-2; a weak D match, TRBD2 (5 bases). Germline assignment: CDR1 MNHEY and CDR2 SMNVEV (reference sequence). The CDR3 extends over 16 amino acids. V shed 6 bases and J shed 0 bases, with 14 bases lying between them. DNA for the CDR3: TGTGCCAGCAGCCAGATAGCGTTCGCGAACACCGGGGAGCTGTTTTTT. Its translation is CASSQIAFANTGELFF.

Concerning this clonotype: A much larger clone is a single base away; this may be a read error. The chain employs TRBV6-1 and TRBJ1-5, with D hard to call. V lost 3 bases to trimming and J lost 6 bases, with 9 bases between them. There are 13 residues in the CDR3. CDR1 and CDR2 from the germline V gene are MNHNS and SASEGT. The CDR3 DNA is TGTGCCAGCAGTGACCTAATGGGTCAGCCCCAGCATTTT. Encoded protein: CASSDLMGQPQHF.

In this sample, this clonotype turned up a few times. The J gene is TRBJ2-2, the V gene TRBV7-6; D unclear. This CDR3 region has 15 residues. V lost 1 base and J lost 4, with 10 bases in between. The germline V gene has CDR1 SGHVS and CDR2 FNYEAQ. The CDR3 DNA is TGTGCCAGCAGCTTAGAAGGGCTAATCACCGGGGAGCTGTTTTTT. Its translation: CASSLEGLITGELFF.

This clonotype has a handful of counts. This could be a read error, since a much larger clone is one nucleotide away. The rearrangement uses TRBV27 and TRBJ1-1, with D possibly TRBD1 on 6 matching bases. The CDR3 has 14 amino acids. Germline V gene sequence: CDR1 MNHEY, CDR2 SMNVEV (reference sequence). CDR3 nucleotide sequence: TGTGTCAGCACCCCAGGGGCTCTGAACACTGAAGCTTTCTTT. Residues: CVSTPGALNTEAFF.

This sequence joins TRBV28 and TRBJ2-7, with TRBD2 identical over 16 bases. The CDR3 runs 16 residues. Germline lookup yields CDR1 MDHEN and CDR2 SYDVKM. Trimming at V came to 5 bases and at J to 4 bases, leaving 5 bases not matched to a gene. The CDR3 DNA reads TGTGCCAGCAGTCAGGGACTAGCGGGAGGGCCTTACGAGCAGTACTTC. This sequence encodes CASSQGLAGGPYEQYF.

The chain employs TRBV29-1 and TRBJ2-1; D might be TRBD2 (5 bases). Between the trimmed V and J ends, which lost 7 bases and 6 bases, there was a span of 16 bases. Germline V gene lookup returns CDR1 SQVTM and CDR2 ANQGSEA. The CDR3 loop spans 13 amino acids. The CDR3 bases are TGCAGCGGAGGACGGCATGGAGGCAATGAGCAGTTCTTC. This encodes CSGGRHGGNEQFF.

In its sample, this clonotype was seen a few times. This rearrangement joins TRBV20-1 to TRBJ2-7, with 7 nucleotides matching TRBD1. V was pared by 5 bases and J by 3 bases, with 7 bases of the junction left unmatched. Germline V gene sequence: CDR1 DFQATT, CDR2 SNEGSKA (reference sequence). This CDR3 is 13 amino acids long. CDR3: CSADDRESYEQYF. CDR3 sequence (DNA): TGCAGTGCTGACGACAGGGAGAGCTACGAGCAGTACTTC.